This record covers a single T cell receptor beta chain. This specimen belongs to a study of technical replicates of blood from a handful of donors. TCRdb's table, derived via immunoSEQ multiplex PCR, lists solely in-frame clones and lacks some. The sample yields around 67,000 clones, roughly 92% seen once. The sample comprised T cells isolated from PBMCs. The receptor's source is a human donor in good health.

CDR3 bases: TGTGCCATCAGGGAGGAGGCCAATGAGCAGTTCTTC. The encoded protein is CAIREEANEQFF. This chain links TRBV10-3 with TRBJ2-1, with a tentative D call TRBD2 (5 bases). CDR1 is ENHRY and CDR2 is SYGVKD in the germline V gene. V lost 6 bases, J lost 6 bases, and 9 bases lay in between. The CDR3 extends over 12 amino acids.